The 29 T cell receptor beta chains in this list originate from one sample, sequenced in a study of T cell responses to AZD1222 COVID-19 vaccine. Profiled with immunoSEQ multiplex PCR; TCRdb holds only in-frame clones, not every one. The sample includes around 120,000 clones, less than 90% of them seen just once. Sequenced here: peripheral blood, sampled on day 0 of AZD1222 vaccination. The receptor source for this set is an adult in good health.

The J gene is TRBJ2-2, the V gene TRBV2; D unclear. The CDR3 has 13 residues. Trimming shortened V by 6 bases and J by 6 bases, and 11 bases separated the two germline ends. Per germline, CDR1 SNHLY and CDR2 FYNNEI. This CDR3 reads CASRSPSAGELFF. CDR3 bases: TGTGCCAGCAGATCACCGAGCGCCGGGGAGCTGTTTTTT.

The chain carries TRBV13 and TRBJ1-2; D gene ambiguous. Germline V lookup: CDR1 PRHDT, CDR2 FYEKMQ (reference sequence). Deletions cut 5 bases from V and 6 bases from J, with 16 bases between. The CDR3 has 14 residues. The CDR3 DNA reads as TGTGCCAGCAGCCGTAACGGCGGAGCCCATGGCTACACCTTC. Translating it yields CASSRNGGAHGYTF.

The CDR3: CASSTTRSPPDTQYF. The CDR3 DNA is TGTGCCAGCAGCACCACAAGATCCCCCCCAGATACGCAGTATTTT. This chain uses TRBV2 with TRBJ2-3; D unclear. This CDR3 is built from 15 residues. CDR1 and CDR2 from the germline V gene are SNHLY and FYNNEI. V was pared by 6 bases and J by 4 bases, with 17 bases between.

The chain recombines TRBV7-3 with TRBJ2-1; 9 nucleotides line up with TRBD2. CDR3 length: 15 residues. Trimming cost V 7 bases and J 8 bases; bases outside gene matches: 12. The V gene's germline CDR1 is SGHTA and CDR2 FQGTGA. The CDR3: CASTLGGGAYDEQFF. The CDR3 DNA reads as TGTGCCAGCACCCTAGGCGGGGGGGCTTACGATGAGCAGTTCTTC. The entire variable domain, with the rest obtained from reference TRBV7-3 and TRBJ2-1, is as follows: GAGVSQTPSNKVTEKGKYVELRCDPISGHTALYWYRQSLGQGPEFLIYFQGTGAADDSGLPNDRFFAVRPEGSVSTLKIQRTERGDSAVYLCASTLGGGAYDEQFFGPGTRLTVL.

The chain links TRBV9 to TRBJ1-5, with D unresolved. Trimming took 7 bases from V and 4 from J, leaving 6 bases between them. Germline V gene lookup returns CDR1 SGDLS and CDR2 YYNGEE. The CDR3 is made up of 11 amino acids. Written as DNA, the CDR3 is TGTGCCAGCGCAGAAAATCAGCCCCAGCATTTT. This codes for CASAENQPQHF.

In this sample, this clone turned up a few times. The chain employs TRBV6-5 and TRBJ1-2; weak D call: TRBD1 (5 bases). The CDR3 loop spans 14 amino acids. Trimming took 5 bases from V and 6 from J, leaving 16 bases between them. The germline CDR1 and CDR2 sequences are MNHEY and SVGAGI. DNA of the CDR3: TGTGCCAGCAGTCAATCCCTCTGGGGGGATGGCTACACCTTC. This translates into CASSQSLWGDGYTF.

The J gene is TRBJ2-2, the V gene TRBV5-5, with D uncertain. The CDR3 loop spans 13 amino acids. Germline CDR1 is SGHKS and CDR2 is YYEKEE (reference sequence). V gave up 0 bases and J gave up 4 bases, with 4 bases separating them. For the CDR3, the DNA is TGTGCCAGCAGCTTGGCCCCCACCGGGGAGCTGTTTTTT. Amino acids: CASSLAPTGELFF. Using reference TRBV5-5 and TRBJ2-2 for the parts outside the CDR3, the full variable domain is DAGVTQSPTHLIKTRGQQVTLRCSPISGHKSVSWYQQVLGQGPQFIFQYYEKEERGRGNFPDRFSARQFPNYSSELNVNALLLGDSALYLCASSLAPTGELFFGEGSRLTVL.

The chain carries TRBV7-9 and TRBJ2-1; a weak D match, TRBD2 (6 bases). Trimming took off 7 bases at V and 9 bases at J, with 19 bases between the two ends. Germline assignment: CDR1 SEHNR and CDR2 FQNEAQ (reference sequence). The CDR3 sequence is 14 residues long. CDR3 sequence: CASTPVAAFTEQFF. In DNA form, the CDR3 reads TGTGCCAGCACCCCAGTAGCGGCTTTCACTGAGCAGTTCTTC. The entire variable domain, with the rest obtained from reference TRBV7-9 and TRBJ2-1, is as follows: DTGVSQNPRHKITKRGQNVTFRCDPISEHNRLYWYRQTLGQGPEFLTYFQNEAQLEKSRLLSDRFSAERPKGSFSTLEIQRTEQGDSAMYLCASTPVAAFTEQFFGPGTRLTVL.

The J gene is TRBJ1-6, the V gene TRBV3-1 (or the pseudogene TRBV3-2), with D maybe TRBD1 (5 bases). The V end was cut by 3 bases, the J end by 7 bases, with 16 bases between. The CDR3 contains 16 residues. Germline CDR1 and CDR2: LGHDT and YNNKEL (reference sequence). CDR3 amino acids: CASSHITGRLNSPLHF. The CDR3 nucleotides are TGTGCCAGCAGCCATATAACGGGACGTCTAAATTCACCCCTCCACTTT.

The CDR3 DNA reads as TGTGCCAGCAGCTTGCCCAACTCTGGAAACACCATATATTTT. Its translation: CASSLPNSGNTIYF. V is TRBV5-5 and J is TRBJ1-3; no reliable D call. Trimming took off 1 base at V and 0 bases at J, with 5 bases between the two ends. The CDR3 loop spans 14 amino acids. CDR1 is SGHKS and CDR2 is YYEKEE in the germline V gene (reference sequence).

The chain carries TRBV5-5 and TRBJ2-7, with D hard to call. The CDR3 loop spans 11 amino acids. CDR1 SGHKS and CDR2 YYEKEE come from the germline V gene (reference sequence). V was trimmed by 0 bases and J by 5 bases, leaving 3 bases between them. CDR3 nucleotide sequence: TGTGCCAGCAGCTTGGTCAACGAGCAGTACTTC. As protein: CASSLVNEQYF. Looking up the rest from reference TRBV5-5 and TRBJ2-7 gives the full variable domain: DAGVTQSPTHLIKTRGQQVTLRCSPISGHKSVSWYQQVLGQGPQFIFQYYEKEERGRGNFPDRFSARQFPNYSSELNVNALLLGDSALYLCASSLVNEQYFGPGTRLTVT.

This clone was observed once. V gene TRBV3-1 (or the pseudogene TRBV3-2) combines with J gene TRBJ1-5, with TRBD1 matching 7 bases. From germline, CDR1 is LGHDT and CDR2 YNNKEL (reference sequence). The CDR3 is 18 amino acids. J was trimmed by 4 bases and V by 0 bases; bases with no gene match: 12. The CDR3, as DNA: TGTGCCAGCAGCCAAGATAAGGGGGCCGGGACAGAGAATCAGCCCCAGCATTTT. Protein product: CASSQDKGAGTENQPQHF.

The V gene is TRBV6-5, the J gene TRBJ2-7; TRBD1 is a possible D gene (6 bases). V was clipped by 5 bases and J by 3 bases, with 11 bases between them. The germline V gene has CDR1 MNHEY and CDR2 SVGAGI. The CDR3 spans 13 residues. The CDR3 reads CASSPTGFYEQYF. CDR3 bases: TGTGCCAGCAGTCCGACAGGATTCTACGAGCAGTACTTC.

The chain has TRBV5-5 and TRBJ1-2; 9 bases are a match to TRBD1. This CDR3 comprises 18 residues. With 3 bases clipped from V and 7 bases from J, the junction kept 19 bases outside the gene matches. Germline CDR1 and CDR2: SGHKS and YYEKEE (reference sequence). The CDR3 region is CASSSPKTGGERVSGYTF. CDR3 bases: TGTGCCAGCAGCTCCCCGAAGACAGGGGGGGAGCGGGTGAGTGGCTACACCTTC.

The rearrangement joins TRBV9 to TRBJ1-3; D is uncertain. The V end lost 3 bases, the J end lost 9 bases, and 16 bases lay between the germline ends. Looked up from germline, CDR1 is SGDLS and CDR2 is YYNGEE. This CDR3 is 14 amino acids long. DNA for the CDR3: TGTGCCAGCAGCGCTCGTCCAGAGACGAGCACCATATATTTT. The encoded protein is CASSARPETSTIYF.

This rearrangement joins TRBV5-6 to TRBJ2-1, with TRBD2 identical over 7 bases. V trimming: 1 base; J trimming: 0 bases; junction bases outside the gene matches: 4. CDR3 length: 16 amino acids. Germline CDR1 and CDR2: SGHDT and YYEEEE. CDR3: CASSLLGGSSYNEQFF. CDR3 DNA sequence: TGTGCCAGCAGCTTGCTTGGCGGGAGCTCCTACAATGAGCAGTTCTTC.

The chain uses TRBV5-8 and TRBJ2-3; D uncertain. The V end was cut by 0 bases, the J end by 2 bases, with 7 bases between. The CDR3 has 14 residues. Germline values: CDR1 SGHTS, CDR2 YDEGEE. The CDR3 DNA follows: TGTGCCAGCAGCTTGGTGCCACTCACAGATACGCAGTATTTT. Translated, it gives CASSLVPLTDTQYF.

The rearrangement links TRBV7-8 to TRBJ1-5, with D uncertain. CDR3 length equals 12 residues. Germline CDR1 reads SGHVS; CDR2 reads FQNEAQ. Trimming stripped 4 bases from V and 3 bases from J, with 4 bases between. The CDR3 loop is CASSYPNQPQHF. CDR3 coding DNA: TGTGCCAGCAGCTACCCCAATCAGCCCCAGCATTTT.

The chain joins TRBV25-1 to TRBJ1-2; TRBD1 aligns across 7 bases. CDR3 length: 13 residues. Germline trimming cut 7 bases from V and 5 bases from J; bases unmatched to any gene: 7. The germline V gene has CDR1 MGHDK and CDR2 SYGVNS. The CDR3 is CASTFGQEYGYTF. The CDR3, as DNA: TGTGCCAGCACCTTCGGACAGGAATATGGCTACACCTTC.

The rearrangement links TRBV27 to TRBJ2-2; tentatively, D is TRBD1 (6 bases). The CDR3 extends over 15 amino acids. The V gene lost 7 bases and the J gene lost 4 bases, with 16 bases spanning the gap. Germline values: CDR1 MNHEY, CDR2 SMNVEV (reference sequence). This CDR3 is CASTLWGQGTGELFF. The CDR3 coding sequence is TGTGCCAGCACCCTATGGGGGCAGGGCACCGGGGAGCTGTTTTTT.

The chain combines TRBV11-3 with TRBJ2-2; 7 bases align to TRBD1. The trim removed 5 bases at V and 5 bases at J, leaving 5 bases unmatched. CDR3 length equals 14 residues. The V gene's germline CDR1 is SGHNT and CDR2 YENEEA. The CDR3 loop reads CASSPTGFTGELFF. DNA for the CDR3: TGTGCCAGCAGCCCGACAGGGTTTACCGGGGAGCTGTTTTTT.

V gene TRBV6-5 combines with J gene TRBJ1-1; D call uncertain. V was pared by 7 bases and J by 2 bases, with 14 bases between. From germline, CDR1 is MNHEY and CDR2 SVGAGI. CDR3 length: 14 residues. This CDR3 is CASTEPGGNTEAFF. The CDR3 DNA sequence: TGTGCCAGCACCGAACCCGGTGGAAACACTGAAGCTTTCTTT.

The rearrangement uses TRBV14 and TRBJ2-6; TRBD1 or TRBD2 may be the D gene (5 bases each). Trimming took off 3 bases at V and 3 bases at J, with 15 bases between the two ends. CDR3 length equals 17 residues. CDR1 is SGHDN, CDR2 FVKESK, per germline. The CDR3 loop is CASSHGTRRGGANVLTF. The CDR3 DNA sequence: TGTGCCAGCAGCCACGGGACGCGCCGAGGTGGGGCCAACGTCCTGACTTTC.

This sequence joins TRBV15 and TRBJ1-4, with 8 bases aligning to TRBD1. This CDR3 has 15 amino acids. Germline CDR1 reads LNHNV; CDR2 reads YYDKDF (reference sequence). With V trimmed by 0 bases and J by 7 bases, 4 bases remained unmatched. CDR3 DNA sequence: TGTGCCACCAGCAGAGAAGGGACAGGTCCTGAAAAACTGTTTTTT. This codes for CATSREGTGPEKLFF.

This chain connects TRBV6-4 to TRBJ1-5; no firm D call. CDR1 and CDR2 (germline): MRHNA, SNTAGT. The CDR3 is 14 residues long. V was pared by 4 bases and J by 9 bases, with 16 bases between. The CDR3 bases are TGTGCCAGCAGTGCGGTGGCGGGGAATGGGCCCCAGCATTTT. Residues: CASSAVAGNGPQHF.

J is TRBJ2-3 and V is TRBV5-1, with 8 bases lining up with TRBD1. CDR3 length: 13 residues. The V gene's germline CDR1 is SGHRS and CDR2 YFSETQ. Unmatched junction bases numbered 13, after V lost 4 bases and J lost 15 bases. CDR3 nucleotides: TGCGCCAGCAGCGACGCGGGGACAGGCAATTCTTATTTT. Translated: CASSDAGTGNSYF.

This clone occurred once. CDR3: CASSRRGTSGRAERDNEQFF. In nucleotides, the CDR3 is TGTGCCAGCAGCCGGCGCGGGACTAGCGGGAGGGCCGAACGGGACAATGAGCAGTTCTTC. The chain joins TRBV6-2 or TRBV6-3 to TRBJ2-1; TRBD2 agrees at 16 bases. The CDR3 runs to 20 residues. J lost 5 bases, V lost 6 bases, and 16 bases had no gene match. Per the germline V gene, CDR1 is MNHEY and CDR2 is SVGEGT.

This clone was seen only once. V usage is TRBV4-1 and J usage is TRBJ2-3; D is undetermined. Deletions cut 8 bases from V and 5 bases from J, with 8 bases between. The CDR3 totals 11 residues. Germline assignment: CDR1 MGHRA and CDR2 YSYEKL. The chain's CDR3 is CASRKQDTQYF. CDR3 coding DNA: TGCGCCAGCCGAAAACAAGATACGCAGTATTTT.

This sequence joins TRBV2 and TRBJ1-5; D not resolved. Trimming cost V 4 bases and J 4 bases, with 17 bases left between them. CDR3 length: 16 residues. Germline loops: CDR1 SNHLY, CDR2 FYNNEI. The CDR3 reads CASSGSDGGGNQPQHF. The CDR3 DNA reads TGTGCCAGCAGTGGGTCCGATGGCGGTGGGAATCAGCCCCAGCATTTT. Full variable domain (rest looked up from reference TRBV2 and TRBJ1-5): EPEVTQTPSHQVTQMGQEVILRCVPISNHLYFYWYRQILGQKVEFLVSFYNNEISEKSEIFDDQFSVERPDGSNFTLKIRSTKLEDSAMYFCASSGSDGGGNQPQHFGDGTRLSIL.